The rows below give T cell receptor beta chains drawn from one sample of a study of blood T cell repertoires in COVID-19. Using immunoSEQ multiplex PCR, the repertoire was profiled, and TCRdb retains in-frame clones only, with some absent. The sample includes 100,000 to 150,000 clones, roughly 85% of them seen just once. Sequenced input: peripheral blood. These receptors were taken from a man of 80 years or more with active or convalescent COVID-19. Each CDR3 is given with its conserved first and last residue. The D gene is left open where the match is weak. A clone size is listed for some rows: how often the clone was seen (once, few, many), or a class if it is expanded.

J | size | V | D | CDR3 | DNA
TRBJ1-5 | few | TRBV15 | TRBD1 | CATSRSNRGRNQPQHF | TGTGCCACCAGCAGATCCAACAGGGGGCGGAATCAGCCCCAGCATTTT
TRBJ1-2 | few | TRBV6-5 | TRBD1 | CASSYDRGSYGYTF | TGTGCCAGCAGTTACGACAGGGGCAGCTATGGCTACACCTTC
TRBJ2-1 | - | TRBV9 | TRBD1 | CATGRGLNNEQFF | TGTGCCACCGGTAGGGGGCTCAACAATGAGCAGTTCTTC
TRBJ1-1 | many | TRBV18 | - | CASSPTQGRRSEAFF | TGTGCCAGCTCACCGACACAGGGCCGTCGGTCTGAAGCTTTCTTT
TRBJ1-1 | - | TRBV27 | TRBD1 | CASSLTPGTGGRTEAFF | TGTGCCAGCAGTTTAACCCCGGGGACAGGGGGTAGAACTGAAGCTTTCTTT
TRBJ1-5 | - | TRBV19 | - | CASSIGGYQPQHF | TGTGCCAGTAGTATAGGAGGGTACCAGCCCCAGCATTTT
TRBJ2-7 | - | TRBV7-3 | - | CASSSNSGYEQYF | TGTGCCAGCAGCTCGAACAGCGGGTACGAGCAGTACTTC
TRBJ2-3 | once | TRBV4-1 | TRBD1 | CASSQGQGEDTQYF | TGCGCCAGCAGCCAAGGACAGGGGGAGGATACGCAGTATTTT
TRBJ2-7 | - | TRBV12-5 | TRBD1 | CASLGQGYEQYF | TGTGCTAGCCTCGGACAGGGGTACGAGCAGTACTTC
TRBJ1-3 | - | TRBV9 | - | CASSPPGGRERNTIYF | TGTGCCAGCAGCCCCCCGGGGGGCAGGGAAAGAAACACCATATATTTT
TRBJ2-7 | - | TRBV18 | - | CASSPVGDSYEQYF | TGTGCCAGCTCACCAGTCGGGGACTCCTACGAGCAGTACTTC
TRBJ2-7 | - | TRBV7-9 | - | CASSLTSFSSYEQYF | TGTGCCAGCAGCTTAACTAGTTTCAGCTCCTACGAGCAGTACTTC
TRBJ1-2 | - | TRBV5-8 | TRBD1 | CASSSNYRGYGYTF | TGTGCCAGCAGCTCGAATTACAGGGGCTATGGCTACACCTTC
TRBJ2-2 | - | TRBV7-6 | - | CASSLEGGTNTGELFF | TGTGCCAGCAGCTTAGAAGGGGGTACGAACACCGGGGAGCTGTTTTTT
TRBJ2-7 | - | TRBV4-2 | TRBD2 | CASSQEGGRHYEQYF | TGTGCCAGCAGCCAAGAGGGCGGGAGACACTACGAGCAGTACTTC
TRBJ2-5 | - | TRBV5-4 | TRBD2 | CASSLGTSGAQETQYF | TGTGCCAGCAGCTTGGGGACTAGCGGGGCCCAAGAGACCCAGTACTTC
TRBJ2-5 | - | TRBV3-1/TRBV3-2 | TRBD2 | CASSLRRLAGGPEETQYF | TGTGCCAGCAGCCTACGACGGCTAGCGGGAGGGCCGGAGGAGACCCAGTACTTC
TRBJ1-6 | - | TRBV4-1 | TRBD1 | CASSQDRGYNSPLHF | TGCGCCAGCAGCCAAGACAGGGGGTATAATTCACCCCTCCACTTT
TRBJ2-7 | - | TRBV5-1 | - | CASSLYFDRDEQYF | TGCGCCAGCAGCTTGTATTTTGATCGGGACGAGCAGTACTTC
TRBJ2-5 | - | TRBV5-1 | TRBD2 | CASSLVASGRRGQETQYF | TGCGCCAGCAGCTTGGTGGCTAGCGGGAGGAGAGGACAAGAGACCCAGTACTTC
TRBJ1-5 | - | TRBV7-2 | - | CASSFKGGNQPQHF | TGTGCCAGCAGCTTTAAGGGGGGCAATCAGCCCCAGCATTTT
TRBJ1-6 | - | TRBV27 | - | CASSLMGEGNSPLHF | TGTGCCAGCAGTTTAATGGGAGAAGGTAATTCACCCCTCCACTTT
TRBJ1-1 | few | TRBV19 | TRBD1 | CASSSQGQMNTEAFF | TGTGCCAGTAGCAGCCAGGGACAGATGAACACTGAAGCTTTCTTT
TRBJ2-7 | once | TRBV19 | TRBD2 | CASSQTSGALYEQYF | TGTGCCAGTAGCCAGACTAGCGGGGCGCTCTACGAGCAGTACTTC
TRBJ2-7 | once | TRBV4-1 | TRBD1 | CASSRDRVEVYEQYF | TGCGCCAGCAGCCGGGACAGGGTGGAAGTCTACGAGCAGTACTTC
TRBJ1-3 | - | TRBV28 | - | CASSLWEVASGNTIYF | TGTGCCAGCAGTTTATGGGAGGTCGCCTCTGGAAACACCATATATTTT
TRBJ2-5 | - | TRBV29-1 | TRBD1 | CSVRETGGGETQYF | TGCAGCGTACGGGAGACAGGGGGCGGGGAGACCCAGTACTTC
TRBJ1-4 | - | TRBV27 | - | CASSYTANEKLFF | TGTGCCAGCAGTTATACAGCTAATGAAAAACTGTTTTTT
TRBJ1-2 | - | TRBV7-3 | TRBD1 | CASSVGYGTGVGYTF | TGTGCCAGCAGTGTTGGGTATGGGACAGGGGTTGGCTACACCTTC
TRBJ2-1 | - | TRBV19 | TRBD2 | CASSMASGSRLNEQFF | TGTGCCAGTAGTATGGCTAGCGGGAGTCGGCTCAATGAGCAGTTCTTC
TRBJ2-5 | once | TRBV7-2 | TRBD2 | CASTYQRGQETQYF | TGTGCCAGCACCTACCAGCGGGGCCAAGAGACCCAGTACTTC
TRBJ2-5 | - | TRBV5-1 | TRBD2 | CASRGTGGGETQYF | TGCGCCAGCAGGGGAACGGGAGGCGGCGAGACCCAGTACTTC
TRBJ2-3 | - | TRBV5-4 | TRBD2 | CASSSRTSGGAGTQYF | TGTGCCAGCAGCTCGAGGACTAGCGGGGGGGCCGGGACGCAGTATTTT
TRBJ2-1 | once | TRBV6-5 | TRBD1 | CATRRFRDRVNEQFF | TGTGCCACCCGCCGTTTTAGGGACAGGGTCAATGAGCAGTTCTTC
TRBJ2-7 | - | TRBV19 | TRBD2 | CASSTPGRGSYEQYF | TGTGCCAGTAGTACTCCAGGGAGGGGCTCCTACGAGCAGTACTTC
TRBJ1-2 | - | TRBV10-2 | TRBD1 | CASSPPRDRHYGYTF | TGCGCCAGCAGTCCCCCCCGGGACAGACACTATGGCTACACCTTC
TRBJ2-2 | - | TRBV30 | - | CAWSKGRANTGELFF | TGTGCCTGGAGTAAGGGCAGGGCGAATACCGGGGAGCTGTTTTTT
TRBJ1-3 | - | TRBV29-1 | - | CSVIPTAGNTIYF | TGCAGCGTAATCCCGACAGCTGGAAACACCATATATTTT
TRBJ1-1 | - | TRBV20-1 | TRBD1 | CSASPRDRESTEAFF | TGCAGTGCTAGTCCCCGGGACAGGGAAAGCACTGAAGCTTTCTTT
TRBJ2-2 | - | TRBV28 | - | CAADRGGGTGELFF | TGTGCCGCCGATCGGGGAGGGGGCACCGGGGAGCTGTTTTTT
TRBJ1-6 | - | TRBV11-2 | TRBD1 | CASSLDRTGVSSPLHF | TGTGCCAGCAGCTTAGATCGGACAGGGGTTAGTTCACCCCTCCACTTT
TRBJ2-5 | - | TRBV7-2 | TRBD1 | CASSFTGGETQYF | TGTGCCAGCAGCTTCACAGGGGGGGAGACCCAGTACTTC
TRBJ1-4 | - | TRBV12-3/TRBV12-4 | - | CASRRTNEKLFF | TGTGCCAGCAGGCGGACTAATGAAAAACTGTTTTTT
TRBJ2-7 | - | TRBV7-9 | - | CASSFSGEQYF | TGTGCCAGCAGCTTTAGCGGCGAGCAGTACTTC